The entry below gives a single T cell receptor (beta chain) sequence along with its context. As yet, its antigen is unknown. The data are from a study of cytomegalovirus exposure and HLA in healthy donors. Overall study context: Within an early data release were about 80 million unique TCRs drawn from HLA-typed donors.

Regarding the study as a whole: The dataset shows that most TCR sequences were rare, while some public TCRs occurred in many donors. Some highly shared sequence variants likely arose as a pipeline artifact.

A multiplex PCR was run with 60 Vbeta primers and 13 Jbeta primers. Sequenced by immunoSEQ multiplex PCR; TCRdb stores in-frame clones only, minus some. Among 99,000 or so clones listed, 79% were seen once. CDR1 SGHRS and CDR2 YFSETQ come from the germline V gene. The CDR3 sequence is 13 residues long. Trimming stripped 0 bases from V and 4 bases from J, with 8 bases between. This TCR was sampled from a male donor in good health and CMV-seropositive. The chain combines TRBV5-1 with TRBJ2-7; the D is unclear. Specimen: PBMCs. DNA of the CDR3: TGCGCCAGCAGCTTGGCCTCAGATTACGAGCAGTACTTC. Its translation is CASSLASDYEQYF.